These 21 T cell receptor beta chains originate from one sample sequenced in a study of cytomegalovirus exposure and HLA in healthy donors. Data came from immunoSEQ multiplex PCR; TCRdb stores just in-frame clones and leaves some out. The data show about 55,000 clones, around nine tenths seen once. Specimen: PBMCs. These receptors were taken from a man younger than 30 in good health and CMV-seronegative.

This sequence joins TRBV5-5 and TRBJ2-7; D is ambiguous. CDR1 and CDR2 (germline): SGHKS, YYEKEE (reference sequence). V was clipped by 0 bases and J by 5 bases, with 12 bases between them. CDR3 length equals 14 residues. CDR3 sequence (DNA): TGTGCCAGCAGCTTGGATAGTGTTATAGACGAGCAGTACTTC. Amino acid sequence: CASSLDSVIDEQYF.

The rearrangement links TRBV4-1 to TRBJ2-1, with a weak D call TRBD2 (7 bases). The CDR3 is 16 amino acids. V lost 4 bases and J lost 5, with 18 bases in between. Per the germline V gene, CDR1 is MGHRA and CDR2 is YSYEKL. CDR3: CASSPGYRGGHNEQFF. The DNA for the CDR3 is TGCGCCAGCAGCCCCGGATATCGCGGGGGCCACAATGAGCAGTTCTTC.

The gene calls are TRBV7-6 and TRBJ2-3; 16 bases fit TRBD2. CDR1 and CDR2 (germline): SGHVS, FNYEAQ. J lost 4 bases, V lost 5 bases, and 9 bases had no gene match. This CDR3 region has 18 residues. The CDR3 region is CASSITGTSGRGSDTQYF. The CDR3 coding sequence is TGTGCCAGCAGCATCACCGGGACTAGCGGGAGGGGGTCAGATACGCAGTATTTT.

The chain combines TRBV9 with TRBJ1-3; 7 bases match TRBD1. The CDR3 is 17 amino acids. The ends lost 2 bases at V and 0 bases at J; junction bases unmatched: 8. Looked up from germline, CDR1 is SGDLS and CDR2 is YYNGEE. CDR3: CASSVYDRASSGNTIYF. CDR3 DNA: TGTGCCAGCAGCGTGTATGACAGGGCCAGCTCTGGAAACACCATATATTTT.

This clone was seen a single time. This sequence joins TRBV6-5 and TRBJ1-1; a weak D match, TRBD1 (5 bases). V was trimmed by 4 bases and J by 4 bases, leaving 10 bases between them. CDR1 and CDR2 from the germline V gene are MNHEY and SVGAGI. The CDR3 has 13 residues. This chain's CDR3 is CASSSDSATEAFF. For the CDR3, the DNA is TGTGCCAGCAGTTCTGACAGCGCCACTGAAGCTTTCTTT.

The rearrangement uses TRBV13 and TRBJ2-7; TRBD1 agrees at 9 bases. Germline V CDR1 and CDR2: PRHDT, FYEKMQ (reference sequence). J gave up 4 bases and V 5 bases, and 6 bases lay outside the gene matches. The CDR3 covers 14 residues. In DNA form, the CDR3 reads TGTGCCAGCAGCCTACCTGACAGGGGGTACGAGCAGTACTTC. The encoded protein is CASSLPDRGYEQYF.

This chain links TRBV5-1 with TRBJ1-1; D is undetermined. This CDR3 has 14 amino acids. V lost 4 bases and J lost 8, with 18 bases in between. CDR1 and CDR2 (germline): SGHRS, YFSETQ. CDR3 sequence reads: CASSDQSGMGEAFF. Written as DNA, the CDR3 is TGCGCCAGCAGCGACCAGTCGGGGATGGGAGAAGCTTTCTTT.

As concerns this clone: The junction shows a germline mismatch at one end, possibly a read error. J is TRBJ2-5 and V is TRBV7-7; TRBD1 is a possible D gene (5 bases). The germline CDR1 and CDR2 sequences are SSHAT and FNYEAQ (reference sequence). This CDR3 has 16 residues. The CDR3 spells CASSPRPAGIRETQYF. The CDR3 region has the DNA TGTGCTAGCAGCCCTCGTCCCGCAGGGATAAGGGAGACCCAGTACTTC. The variable domain in full, with the rest retrieved from reference TRBV7-7 and TRBJ2-5, is GAGVSQSPRYKVTKRGQDVTLRCDPISSHATLYWYQQALGQGPEFLTYFNYEAQPDKSGLPSDRFSAERPEGSISTLTIQRTEQRDSAMYRCASSPRPAGIRETQYFGPGTRLLVL.

V usage is TRBV18 and J usage is TRBJ2-1, with a weak D call TRBD1 (5 bases). V shed 3 bases and J shed 1 base, with 10 bases lying between them. Germline CDR1 and CDR2: KGHSH and LQKENI. The CDR3 spans 15 residues. This CDR3 reads CASSPRPGSYNEQFF. In nucleotides, the CDR3 is TGTGCCAGCTCACCCCGGCCAGGGTCCTACAATGAGCAGTTCTTC.

The chain employs TRBV5-1 and TRBJ2-1; perhaps TRBD1 as D (6 bases). This CDR3 contains 15 residues. The V gene lost 3 bases and the J gene lost 0 bases, with 10 bases spanning the gap. Germline V gene data show CDR1 as SGHRS and CDR2 as YFSETQ. Here the CDR3 reads CASSSEQGSYNEQFF. DNA for the CDR3: TGCGCCAGCAGCTCGGAACAGGGCTCCTACAATGAGCAGTTCTTC. Full variable domain (missing parts from reference TRBV5-1 and TRBJ2-1): KAGVTQTPRYLIKTRGQQVTLSCSPISGHRSVSWYQQTPGQGLQFLFEYFSETQRNKGNFPGRFSGRQFSNSRSEMNVSTLELGDSALYLCASSSEQGSYNEQFFGPGTRLTVL.

This sequence joins TRBV5-1 and TRBJ1-3; TRBD1 aligns across 8 bases. CDR1 SGHRS and CDR2 YFSETQ come from the germline V gene. The V and J ends lost 2 bases and 4 bases, in that order; junction bases with no gene match: 11. CDR3 length: 17 residues. CDR3 sequence reads: CASSFWTGRGDGNTIYF. The CDR3 DNA reads as TGCGCCAGCAGCTTTTGGACAGGGAGAGGTGACGGAAACACCATATATTTT.

The chain joins TRBV10-2 to TRBJ1-3, with 7 positions matching TRBD1. The CDR3 sequence is 20 residues long. With 8 bases clipped from V and 0 bases from J, the junction kept 22 bases outside the gene matches. CDR1 WSHSY and CDR2 SAAADI come from the germline V gene. As DNA, the CDR3 is TGCGCCAGCTCTCGAGGGGGCAGCTACAAGCCGGGGGCCTCTGGAAACACCATATATTTT. Its protein product is CASSRGGSYKPGASGNTIYF.

The chain joins TRBV19 to TRBJ1-1; perhaps TRBD1 as D (6 bases). Germline V gene sequence: CDR1 LNHDA, CDR2 SQIVND (reference sequence). This CDR3 has 13 residues. V shed 7 bases and J shed 1 base, with 10 bases lying between them. The DNA of the CDR3 is TGTGCCAGTACGTGGACAGCGAACACTGAAGCTTTCTTT. Its translation: CASTWTANTEAFF.

The chain combines TRBV5-1 with TRBJ2-3; 11 bases match TRBD2. Germline loops: CDR1 SGHRS, CDR2 YFSETQ. The ends lost 2 bases at V and 4 bases at J; junction bases unmatched: 9. The CDR3 contains 17 residues. The CDR3 loop reads CASSFGTSGASSDTQYF. CDR3 coding DNA: TGCGCCAGCAGCTTTGGGACTAGCGGCGCGAGCTCAGATACGCAGTATTTT.

The chain links TRBV5-6 to TRBJ2-5; D possibly corresponds to TRBD1 (6 bases). The CDR3 length is 14 residues. Trimming took off 5 bases at V and 5 bases at J, with 16 bases between the two ends. Per germline, CDR1 SGHDT and CDR2 YYEEEE. The DNA for the CDR3 is TGTGCCAGCAGGCTATACAGGGTCCCGGAGACCCAGTACTTC. Residues: CASRLYRVPETQYF.

This rearrangement joins TRBV2 to TRBJ2-3, with 8 bases lining up with TRBD2. V lost 6 bases and J lost 4; bases outside the gene matches: 12. Germline V gene data show CDR1 as SNHLY and CDR2 as FYNNEI. The CDR3 has 16 residues. The CDR3 nucleotides read TGTGCCAGCAGGTCTAAGTCGGGAGGGCTTTCAGATACGCAGTATTTT. Translation gives CASRSKSGGLSDTQYF.

This clone was recorded only once. The chain has TRBV6-4 and TRBJ2-2; D gene ambiguous. Germline V lookup: CDR1 MRHNA, CDR2 SNTAGT. The V gene lost 3 bases and the J gene lost 7 bases, with 15 bases spanning the gap. This CDR3 is 15 amino acids long. The CDR3 DNA is TGTGCCAGCAGTGAGGAACTCCAGGTCGGCGGGGAGCTGTTTTTT. Amino acids: CASSEELQVGGELFF.

The CDR3 is CASSLGHLVGNTEAFF. The CDR3 DNA is TGTGCCAGCAGCTTGGGTCACCTTGTCGGGAACACTGAAGCTTTCTTT. The chain uses TRBV5-5 and TRBJ1-1; D is undetermined. CDR1 and CDR2 (germline): SGHKS, YYEKEE (reference sequence). This CDR3 has 16 amino acids. Trimming cost V 0 bases and J 1 base, with 13 bases left between them. Using reference TRBV5-5 and TRBJ1-1 for the parts outside the CDR3, the full variable domain is DAGVTQSPTHLIKTRGQQVTLRCSPISGHKSVSWYQQVLGQGPQFIFQYYEKEERGRGNFPDRFSARQFPNYSSELNVNALLLGDSALYLCASSLGHLVGNTEAFFGQGTRLTVV.

The rearrangement joins TRBV7-2 to TRBJ1-5; no firm D call. CDR1 is SGHTA, CDR2 FQGNSA, per germline. Between the trimmed V and J ends, which lost 5 bases and 0 bases, there was a span of 11 bases. The CDR3 length is 15 residues. The DNA of the CDR3 is TGTGCCAGCAGCCGTAACCAGTATAGCAATCAGCCCCAGCATTTT. Translation: CASSRNQYSNQPQHF.

The V gene is TRBV27, the J gene TRBJ1-2, with D tentatively TRBD1 (6 bases). CDR1 and CDR2 (germline): MNHEY, SMNVEV (reference sequence). The V end lost 2 bases, the J end lost 8 bases, and 12 bases lay between the germline ends. The length of the CDR3 is 13 residues. The CDR3 nucleotides are TGTGCCAGCAGTTTAGCGGGGGCTCGGGGCTACACCTTC. Protein product: CASSLAGARGYTF.

This chain uses TRBV5-1 with TRBJ2-2; tentative D call: TRBD2 (6 bases). The CDR3 sequence is 15 residues long. Germline V gene sequence: CDR1 SGHRS, CDR2 YFSETQ. The V and J ends lost 1 base and 5 bases respectively, with 12 bases between them. The CDR3 nucleotides read TGCGCCAGCAGCTTGACGACTAGTAAAACCGGGGAGCTGTTTTTT. Translated, it gives CASSLTTSKTGELFF.